These 21 T cell receptor beta chains came from one sample sequenced in a study of blood T cell repertoires in COVID-19. Sequencing used immunoSEQ multiplex PCR; TCRdb keeps in-frame clones, though not all of them. In the table there are approximately 61,000 clones, 85% of which are singletons. Sequencing used peripheral blood. These receptors came from a man in his sixties or seventies with acute or convalescent COVID-19.

The rearrangement uses TRBV4-1 and TRBJ1-1; 7 positions agree with TRBD1. J gave up 7 bases and V 3 bases, and 11 bases lay outside the gene matches. Germline-derived CDR1 and CDR2 are MGHRA and YSYEKL. The CDR3 loop spans 15 amino acids. The chain's CDR3 is CASSHTGRGGSEAFF. CDR3 DNA: TGCGCCAGCAGCCATACCGGGAGAGGGGGCAGTGAAGCTTTCTTT.

The sample holds one count of this clone. As DNA, the CDR3 is TGTGCGAGTGGACAGGTCAACTATGGCTACACCTTC. Protein sequence: CASGQVNYGYTF. The chain is built from TRBV19 and TRBJ1-2; 7 bases match TRBD1. CDR1 is LNHDA, CDR2 SQIVND, per germline (reference sequence). The CDR3 length is 12 residues.

This clone has a handful of counts. This sequence joins TRBV3-1 (or the pseudogene TRBV3-2) and TRBJ2-7; 8 bases map to TRBD1. The V segment lost 5 bases and the J segment 3 bases; nucleotides outside the gene matches: 3. Per germline, CDR1 LGHDT and CDR2 YNNKEL (reference sequence). CDR3 length: 13 amino acids. The CDR3 sequence: CASSWTGNYEQYF. The CDR3 nucleotides are TGTGCCAGCAGCTGGACAGGGAACTACGAGCAGTACTTC.

J is TRBJ1-1 and V is TRBV5-4, with a possible D match to TRBD1 (6 bases). Germline CDR1 is SGHNT and CDR2 is YYREEE (reference sequence). V was shortened by 4 bases and J by 1 base, with 14 bases between the two germline ends. This CDR3 spans 15 amino acids. The CDR3 nucleotides read TGTGCCAGCAGCCCGCGACAGGATAAGAACACTGAAGCTTTCTTT. Translated, it gives CASSPRQDKNTEAFF.

The chain has TRBV5-6 and TRBJ1-2; 7 bases map to TRBD1. J gave up 5 bases and V 4 bases, and 14 bases lay outside the gene matches. This CDR3 has 16 residues. Germline CDR1 SGHDT, CDR2 YYEEEE. CDR3 sequence (DNA): TGTGCCAGCAGCCCCGCACAGGGGCGGACGGGGTATGGCTACACCTTC. Residues: CASSPAQGRTGYGYTF.

The CDR3 DNA follows: TGTGCCAGCTCCCCCGGCGGGGGGGCCCAAGAGACCCAGTACTTC. Translation: CASSPGGGAQETQYF. The chain recombines TRBV18 with TRBJ2-5; 9 bases align to TRBD2. Germline V gene data show CDR1 as KGHSH and CDR2 as LQKENI. The CDR3 sequence is 15 residues long. The V and J ends lost 6 bases and 1 base, in that order; junction bases with no gene match: 6.

This clone has more than one count but fewer than ten. This rearrangement joins TRBV5-1 to TRBJ2-5, with D perhaps TRBD1 (6 bases). The CDR3 is 14 amino acids. V was cut by 2 bases and J by 4 bases, with 12 bases left in between. Germline lookup yields CDR1 SGHRS and CDR2 YFSETQ. This CDR3 is CASSFSRGGETQYF. In DNA, the CDR3 is TGCGCCAGCAGCTTTTCCCGAGGGGGAGAGACCCAGTACTTC. Full variable domain (outside the CDR3, taken from reference TRBV5-1 and TRBJ2-5): KAGVTQTPRYLIKTRGQQVTLSCSPISGHRSVSWYQQTPGQGLQFLFEYFSETQRNKGNFPGRFSGRQFSNSRSEMNVSTLELGDSALYLCASSFSRGGETQYFGPGTRLLVL.

This chain connects TRBV5-1 to TRBJ2-3; 7 bases fit TRBD2. CDR3 length: 15 residues. Per the germline V gene, CDR1 is SGHRS and CDR2 is YFSETQ. Germline trimming cut 0 bases from V and 4 bases from J; bases unmatched to any gene: 5. The DNA for the CDR3 is TGCGCCAGCAGCTTGGGGCTAGCGGTTCCAGATACGCAGTATTTT. This codes for CASSLGLAVPDTQYF.

The chain joins TRBV11-3 to TRBJ2-5, with D perhaps TRBD2 (5 bases). The germline gives CDR1 SGHNT, CDR2 YENEEA. CDR3 size: 17 residues. Trimming shortened V by 5 bases and J by 1 base, and 20 bases separated the two germline ends. CDR3 amino acids: CASSPRREGSGQETQYF. The CDR3 coding sequence is TGTGCCAGCAGCCCCCGACGGGAAGGGTCGGGCCAAGAGACCCAGTACTTC.

V and J are TRBV7-9 and TRBJ1-4; 10 bases are a match to TRBD1. CDR1 is SEHNR and CDR2 is FQNEAQ in the germline V gene (reference sequence). V lost 5 bases to trimming and J lost 2 bases; unmatched junction nucleotides: 11. This CDR3 contains 18 residues. In DNA, the CDR3 is TGTGCCAGCAGCCCTGGACAGGGGGTCTGGACGACTAATGAAAAACTGTTTTTT. Its translation: CASSPGQGVWTTNEKLFF.

The chain combines TRBV15 with TRBJ2-1; D is unclear. The V and J ends lost 0 bases and 5 bases respectively, with 14 bases between them. Germline V gene sequence: CDR1 LNHNV, CDR2 YYDKDF (reference sequence). There are 16 residues in the CDR3. DNA for the CDR3: TGTGCCACCAGCAGAGATTCGGCTAGGTCGAACAATGAGCAGTTCTTC. This gives the protein CATSRDSARSNNEQFF.

The chain couples TRBV19 to TRBJ1-2; TRBD1 might be the D (6 bases). Trimming took off 4 bases at V and 4 bases at J, with 13 bases between the two ends. The CDR3 contains 14 residues. Germline CDR1 is LNHDA and CDR2 is SQIVND (reference sequence). The chain's CDR3 is CASSKQGSLYGYTF. The CDR3 DNA sequence: TGTGCCAGTAGTAAACAGGGCTCGCTCTATGGCTACACCTTC.

This clone appeared a single time. This chain joins TRBV6-5 and TRBJ2-1; a weak D match, TRBD1 (5 bases). This CDR3 region has 14 residues. V was pared by 2 bases and J by 5 bases, with 10 bases between. CDR1 is MNHEY and CDR2 is SVGAGI in the germline V gene. CDR3 residues: CASSYVGQNNEQFF. CDR3 bases: TGTGCCAGCAGTTACGTGGGGCAGAACAATGAGCAGTTCTTC.

The chain recombines TRBV3-1 (or the pseudogene TRBV3-2) with TRBJ1-5; 8 nucleotides line up with TRBD1. This CDR3 is 17 amino acids long. The germline V gene has CDR1 LGHDT and CDR2 YNNKEL (reference sequence). The V gene end was trimmed by 6 bases and the J gene end by 0 bases; junction bases not matched to a gene: 10. The CDR3 DNA sequence: TGTGCCAGCAGTCAGTCACCGACAGGGGATAGCAATCAGCCCCAGCATTTT. This gives the protein CASSQSPTGDSNQPQHF.

The genes are TRBV5-1 and TRBJ2-3; TRBD1 agrees at 7 bases. The CDR3 extends over 16 amino acids. CDR1 and CDR2 (germline): SGHRS, YFSETQ. V shed 6 bases and J 0 bases; nucleotides not matched to a gene: 10. In DNA, the CDR3 is TGCGCCAGCACCCTACAGGGGACCCCTAGCACAGATACGCAGTATTTT. Translated: CASTLQGTPSTDTQYF.

The chain links TRBV7-3 to TRBJ2-1; no definite D call. The germline CDR1 and CDR2 sequences are SGHTA and FQGTGA. The CDR3 is made up of 14 amino acids. The germline V and J ends were trimmed by 2 bases and 5 bases, with 10 bases remaining between them. CDR3 sequence: CASSLGSGDNEQFF. DNA of the CDR3: TGTGCCAGCAGCTTAGGAAGTGGAGACAATGAGCAGTTCTTC.

The chain links TRBV11-2 to TRBJ2-5; 8 bases fit TRBD1. The CDR3 consists of 14 residues. The junction had 3 bases not matched to a gene; V was cut back by 5 bases and J by 1 base. Looked up from germline, CDR1 is SGHAT and CDR2 is FQNNGV. CDR3 region: CASSPGTGQETQYF. The CDR3 nucleotides read TGTGCCAGCAGCCCCGGGACAGGCCAAGAGACCCAGTACTTC.

The rearrangement links TRBV14 to TRBJ1-2; D is unresolved. V was cut by 1 base and J by 8 bases, with 8 bases left in between. The CDR3 is 12 residues long. Germline loops: CDR1 SGHDN, CDR2 FVKESK. The DNA of the CDR3 is TGTGCCAGCAGCCAAGGCGCGAGGGGCTACACCTTC. The encoded protein is CASSQGARGYTF.

The chain joins TRBV18 to TRBJ1-1; 8 nucleotides line up with TRBD1. CDR1 and CDR2 from the germline V gene are KGHSH and LQKENI. Losses at the gene ends were 3 bases for V and 3 bases for J; bases not matched to a gene: 6. This CDR3 spans 15 amino acids. CDR3: CASSPRTGRDTEAFF. As DNA, the CDR3 is TGTGCCAGCTCACCGCGGACAGGGAGGGACACTGAAGCTTTCTTT.

V and J are TRBV7-8 and TRBJ1-5; no definite D call. Per germline, CDR1 SGHVS and CDR2 FQNEAQ. V lost 5 bases, J lost 4 bases, and 9 bases lay in between. The CDR3 is 13 amino acids. The CDR3 is CASSATENQPQHF. Here the CDR3 DNA reads TGTGCCAGCAGCGCAACAGAGAATCAGCCCCAGCATTTT.

About this clone: An end of the junction does not agree with germline; a read error may underlie this. Here the CDR3 DNA reads TGTGCTAGCAGCTTAGGGGGACAGGGGGGAGGAAACACCATATATTTT. Translated: CASSLGGQGGGNTIYF. V is TRBV7-7 and J is TRBJ1-3; 11 bases align to TRBD1. In germline, CDR1 is SSHAT, CDR2 FNYEAQ (reference sequence). The CDR3 loop spans 16 amino acids.